Following are 21 T cell receptor beta chains from one sample sequenced in a study of T-cell reconstitution after alpha-beta-depleted transplantation in children. A TCRbeta library incorporating unique molecular identifiers was prepared. TCRdb independently ran MiXCR on the PCR reads; one entry per CDR3 protein. The sample yields about 400,000 distinct CDR3 sequences, around 21% seen once. Material: PBMCs from the stem cell graft donor, obtained from the stem cell graft. These receptors were obtained from a human donor who donated a stem cell graft to a child with acute myeloid leukemia.

This clonotype was counted many times. The chain recombines TRBV20-1 with TRBJ2-7; no clear D. Germline V gene lookup returns CDR1 DFQATT and CDR2 SNEGSKA (reference sequence). Trimming shortened V by 4 bases and J by 7 bases, and 17 bases separated the two germline ends. The CDR3 is made up of 13 amino acids. For the CDR3, the DNA is TGCAGTGCTATACTGGGGATGTCGTGGGAGCAGTACTTC. This sequence encodes CSAILGMSWEQYF.

The chain links TRBV2 to TRBJ2-5; 8 bases align to TRBD2. Trimming removed 3 bases from V and 5 bases from J; junction bases left unmatched: 8. The germline CDR1 and CDR2 sequences are SNHLY and FYNNEI. The CDR3 is 15 amino acids. The chain's CDR3 is CASSEDAGGVETQYF. The CDR3 nucleotides are TGTGCCAGCAGTGAGGATGCGGGAGGTGTGGAGACCCAGTACTTC.

The sample holds many counts of this clonotype. The rearrangement links TRBV6-5 to TRBJ2-1; 12 nucleotides align to TRBD2. V lost 0 bases and J lost 13; bases outside the gene matches: 4. The CDR3 is made up of 14 amino acids. CDR1 is MNHEY, CDR2 SVGAGI, per germline. The CDR3 protein is CASSYSWTSGIQFF. The CDR3 DNA follows: TGTGCCAGCAGTTACTCGTGGACTAGCGGGATCCAGTTCTTC.

This clonotype has a handful of counts. The chain is built from TRBV29-1 and TRBJ1-4, with D possibly matching TRBD1 (6 bases). The germline V gene has CDR1 SQVTM and CDR2 ANQGSEA. Trimming removed 6 bases from V and 10 bases from J, with 15 bases in between. The CDR3 spans 12 residues. For the CDR3, the DNA is TGCAGCGTCGATTCTGAGGGGGGAAAACTGTTTTTT. Protein product: CSVDSEGGKLFF.

This clonotype was recorded at least ten times. This sequence joins TRBV27 and TRBJ1-1; tentatively, D is TRBD1 (5 bases). V was clipped by 7 bases and J by 1 base, with 13 bases between them. CDR3 length: 14 amino acids. Germline CDR1 reads MNHEY; CDR2 reads SMNVEV (reference sequence). The CDR3 DNA is TGTGCCAGCAACCGCCAGGGCCCGAACACTGAAGCTTTCTTT. Its protein product is CASNRQGPNTEAFF.

The CDR3 region is CSVEIKATSLSGQFF. DNA of the CDR3: TGCAGCGTTGAGATAAAGGCTACCTCCCTAAGTGGGCAGTTCTTC. V usage is TRBV29-1 and J usage is TRBJ2-1; no reliable D call. The CDR3 covers 15 residues. Trimming took 3 bases from V and 12 from J, leaving 24 bases between them. The germline V gene encodes CDR1 SQVTM and CDR2 ANQGSEA.

The chain is built from TRBV12-3 or TRBV12-4 and TRBJ2-5; a possible D gene is TRBD2 (5 bases). CDR3 length: 12 residues. Trimming stripped 5 bases from V and 5 bases from J, with 9 bases between. The CDR3 spells CASSKRVETQYF. CDR3 in DNA: TGTGCCAGCAGTAAGAGGGTGGAGACCCAGTACTTC.

This clonotype was seen more than once but under ten times. This chain links TRBV20-1 with TRBJ2-1; 7 bases are shared with TRBD1. Germline V gives CDR1 DFQATT, CDR2 SNEGSKA (reference sequence). Trimming removed 4 bases from V and 5 bases from J; junction bases left unmatched: 5. The length of the CDR3 is 13 residues. In nucleotides, the CDR3 is TGCAGTGCTACGGGACAGTACCACAATGAGCAGTTCTTC. This encodes CSATGQYHNEQFF.

This clonotype was observed once. The chain uses TRBV28 and TRBJ2-2; D ambiguous. The CDR3 consists of 14 residues. V lost 2 bases, J lost 4 bases, and 8 bases lay in between. CDR1 MDHEN and CDR2 SYDVKM come from the germline V gene. CDR3 in DNA: TGTGCCAGCAGTTTACGATATAGCACCGGGGAGCTGTTTTTT. It specifies CASSLRYSTGELFF.

This clonotype was recorded at least ten times. The chain has TRBV10-1 and TRBJ2-1; no firm D call. This CDR3 is 13 amino acids long. The ends were cut back, 0 bases at V and 10 bases at J, with 10 bases in the middle. Looked up from germline, CDR1 is WNHNN and CDR2 is SYGVQD (reference sequence). The DNA for the CDR3 is TGCGCCAGCAGTGAGTCCACTTCCCCCGAGCAGTTCTTC. It encodes CASSESTSPEQFF.

CDR3 sequence: CASSLTRPGELFF. The CDR3 DNA sequence: TGTGCCAGCAGCCTGACACGGCCCGGGGAGCTGTTTTTT. This chain joins TRBV7-2 and TRBJ2-2; D is unresolved. Germline V gene sequence: CDR1 SGHTA, CDR2 FQGNSA. The CDR3 sequence is 13 residues long. Trimming pared 5 bases from V and 6 bases from J, leaving 10 bases between.

This clonotype was seen a handful of times. This rearrangement joins TRBV2 to TRBJ2-2; 8 bases are a match to TRBD2. V was clipped by 5 bases and J by 4 bases; unmatched bases: 6. Germline CDR1 SNHLY, CDR2 FYNNEI. This CDR3 region has 15 residues. CDR3 protein: CASSLVAGPTGELFF. Written as DNA, the CDR3 is TGTGCCAGCAGTCTAGTAGCGGGGCCCACCGGGGAGCTGTTTTTT.

This clonotype was counted ten times or more. This sequence joins TRBV24-1 and TRBJ2-7; TRBD1 matches 7 bases. The trim removed 9 bases at V and 6 bases at J, leaving 16 bases unmatched. In germline, CDR1 is KGHDR, CDR2 SFDVKD. The CDR3 consists of 15 residues. The CDR3 sequence is CATQGTENLASEQYF. The CDR3 DNA is TGTGCCACCCAGGGGACAGAGAACCTCGCCTCCGAGCAGTACTTC.

The chain has TRBV5-1 and TRBJ2-6, with 9 bases that match TRBD1. This CDR3 has 18 amino acids. Looked up from germline, CDR1 is SGHRS and CDR2 is YFSETQ. The J segment lost 0 bases and the V segment lost 6 bases, leaving 10 bases of the junction unmatched. The CDR3 loop is CASTITGQGLSGANVLTF. CDR3 DNA sequence: TGCGCCAGCACCATTACGGGACAGGGCCTCTCTGGGGCCAACGTCCTGACTTTC. Full variable domain (rest looked up from reference TRBV5-1 and TRBJ2-6): KAGVTQTPRYLIKTRGQQVTLSCSPISGHRSVSWYQQTPGQGLQFLFEYFSETQRNKGNFPGRFSGRQFSNSRSEMNVSTLELGDSALYLCASTITGQGLSGANVLTFGAGSRLTVL.

A few counts support this clonotype. The V call is TRBV12-3 or TRBV12-4, the J call TRBJ2-4; 9 bases are shared with TRBD1. The CDR3 runs to 14 residues. V trimming: 6 bases; J trimming: 6 bases; junction bases outside the gene matches: 6. The CDR3 nucleotides are TGTGCCAGCAGGGACGACAGGGGGGCAAACATTCAGTACTTC. This encodes CASRDDRGANIQYF.

This clonotype was counted only a few times. The chain's CDR3 is CASSARTTTYEQYF. In DNA, the CDR3 is TGTGCCAGCAGCGCACGGACAACTACCTACGAGCAGTACTTC. V is TRBV4-2 and J is TRBJ2-7; D is perhaps TRBD1 (5 bases). The CDR3 is made up of 14 amino acids. Germline CDR1 is LGHNA and CDR2 is YNFKEQ. The V end lost 5 bases, the J end lost 2 bases, and 13 bases lay between the germline ends.

The chain carries TRBV6-1 and TRBJ1-1; TRBD1 is a possible D gene (5 bases). The ends were cut back, 6 bases at V and 4 bases at J, with 15 bases in the middle. The CDR3 contains 14 residues. Germline CDR1 MNHNS, CDR2 SASEGT. Here the CDR3 reads CASRVGGVGTEAFF. The CDR3 DNA follows: TGTGCCAGCAGAGTGGGGGGGGTCGGCACTGAAGCTTTCTTT.

This clonotype was detected only a few times. This sequence joins TRBV12-3 or TRBV12-4 and TRBJ2-1; TRBD2 matches at 10 bases. V was clipped by 6 bases and J by 7 bases; unmatched bases: 9. The CDR3 extends over 15 amino acids. CDR3 sequence reads: CASSPASGSGNEQFF. CDR3 sequence (DNA): TGTGCCAGCAGCCCTGCTAGCGGGAGTGGGAATGAGCAGTTCTTC.

This clonotype showed up just a few times. This chain uses TRBV29-1 with TRBJ2-1, with 8 bases identical to TRBD1. Trimming at V came to 0 bases and at J to 6 bases, leaving 4 bases not matched to a gene. Germline V gives CDR1 SQVTM, CDR2 ANQGSEA. This CDR3 has 14 residues. The DNA of the CDR3 is TGCAGCGTTGAAGAGTGGGGGACAGGCAATGAGCAGTTCTTC. Translation gives CSVEEWGTGNEQFF.

This clonotype was seen at least ten times. The V gene is TRBV5-1, the J gene TRBJ2-5; no firm D call. Germline assignment: CDR1 SGHRS and CDR2 YFSETQ. CDR3 length: 14 amino acids. The V gene lost 1 base and the J gene lost 0 bases, with 7 bases spanning the gap. CDR3 amino acids: CASSLRADQETQYF. CDR3 DNA sequence: TGCGCCAGCAGCTTGCGGGCCGACCAAGAGACCCAGTACTTC.

The CDR3 coding sequence is TGCGCCAGCAGCCAAGAGGGGCCTAGCGGGAGGACTACCCTCACAGATACGCAGTATTTT. The encoded protein is CASSQEGPSGRTTLTDTQYF. V and J are TRBV4-1 and TRBJ2-3; 11 bases fit TRBD2. Germline V gene lookup returns CDR1 MGHRA and CDR2 YSYEKL. This CDR3 region has 20 residues. Unmatched junction bases numbered 13, after V lost 0 bases and J lost 2 bases.